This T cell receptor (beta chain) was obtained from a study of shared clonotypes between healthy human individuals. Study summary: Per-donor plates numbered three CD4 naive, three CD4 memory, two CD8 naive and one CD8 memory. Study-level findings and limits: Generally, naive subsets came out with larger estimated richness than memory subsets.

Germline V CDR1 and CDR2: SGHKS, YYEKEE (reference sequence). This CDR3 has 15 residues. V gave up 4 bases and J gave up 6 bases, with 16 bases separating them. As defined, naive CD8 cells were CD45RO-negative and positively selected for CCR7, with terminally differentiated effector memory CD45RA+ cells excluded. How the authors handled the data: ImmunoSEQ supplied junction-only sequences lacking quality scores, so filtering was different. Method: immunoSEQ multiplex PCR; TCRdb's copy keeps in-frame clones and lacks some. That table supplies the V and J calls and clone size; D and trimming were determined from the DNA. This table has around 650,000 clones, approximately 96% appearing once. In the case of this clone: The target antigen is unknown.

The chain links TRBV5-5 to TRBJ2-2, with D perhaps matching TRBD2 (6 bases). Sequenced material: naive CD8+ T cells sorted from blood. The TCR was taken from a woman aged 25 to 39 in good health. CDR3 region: CASSPSGPGAGELFF. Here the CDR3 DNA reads TGTGCCAGCAGCCCCTCCGGGCCGGGGGCCGGGGAGCTGTTTTTT.